This T cell receptor beta chain was captured in a study of technical replicates of blood from four donors. Using immunoSEQ multiplex PCR, the repertoire was profiled, and TCRdb retains in-frame clones only, with some absent. The repertoire includes about 16,000 clones, around 87% of them detected once, and roughly an eighth sits in the top ten. This receptor was taken from a human donor in good health. The sample comprised PBMCs.

The CDR3 DNA is TGTGCCAGCAGCTTAGTAGCGGGAGGGGCATACGAGCAGTACTTC. Translation: CASSLVAGGAYEQYF. The genes are TRBV7-2 and TRBJ2-7, with 11 bases identical to TRBD2. J lost 4 bases, V lost 1 base, and 3 bases had no gene match. This CDR3 spans 15 amino acids. The V gene's germline CDR1 is SGHTA and CDR2 FQGNSA.